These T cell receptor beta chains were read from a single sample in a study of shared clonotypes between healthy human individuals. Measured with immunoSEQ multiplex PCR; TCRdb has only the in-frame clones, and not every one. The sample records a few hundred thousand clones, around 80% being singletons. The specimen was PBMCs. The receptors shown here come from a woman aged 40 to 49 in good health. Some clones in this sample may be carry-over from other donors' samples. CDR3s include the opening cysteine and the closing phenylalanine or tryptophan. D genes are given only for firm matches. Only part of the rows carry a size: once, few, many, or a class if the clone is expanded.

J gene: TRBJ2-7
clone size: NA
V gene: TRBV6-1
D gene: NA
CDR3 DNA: TGTGCCAGCAGTGACAGGGCCTACGAGCAGTACTTC
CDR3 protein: CASSDRAYEQYF

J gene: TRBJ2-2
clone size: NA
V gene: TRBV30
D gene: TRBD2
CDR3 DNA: TGTGCCTGGAGTGGCGGGAGGGCTGGCACCGGGGAGCTGTTTTTT
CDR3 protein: CAWSGGRAGTGELFF

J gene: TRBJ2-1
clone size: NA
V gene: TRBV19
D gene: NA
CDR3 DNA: TGTGCCAGTAGTACCCCAGGAAGATTCGATGAGCAGTTCTTC
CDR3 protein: CASSTPGRFDEQFF

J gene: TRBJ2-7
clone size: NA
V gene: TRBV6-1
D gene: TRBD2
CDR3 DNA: TGTGCCAGCAGTGAAGGGGAACTAGCGGAAACCTCCTACGAGCAGTACTTC
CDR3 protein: CASSEGELAETSYEQYF

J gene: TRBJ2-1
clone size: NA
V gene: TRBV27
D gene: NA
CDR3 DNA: TGTGCCAGCAGTTTAAGGCGGGACAATGAGCAGTTCTTC
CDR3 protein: CASSLRRDNEQFF

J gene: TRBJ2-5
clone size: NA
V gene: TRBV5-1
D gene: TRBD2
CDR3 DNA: TGCGCCAGCAGCCCGGGGACTAGCGGGAGAGGAGAGACCCAGTACTTC
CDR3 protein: CASSPGTSGRGETQYF

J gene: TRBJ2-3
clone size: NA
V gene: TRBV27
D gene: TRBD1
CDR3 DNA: TGTGCCAGCAGTCTGCGACAGGGGGACGCAGATACGCAGTATTTT
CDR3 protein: CASSLRQGDADTQYF

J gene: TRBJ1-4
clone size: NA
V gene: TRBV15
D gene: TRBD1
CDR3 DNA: TGTGCCACCAGCAGAGGTTGGACAGGGAATGAAAAACTGTTTTTT
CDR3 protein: CATSRGWTGNEKLFF

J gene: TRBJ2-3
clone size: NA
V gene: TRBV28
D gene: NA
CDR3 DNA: TGTGCCAGCACCAAACTATGGGAGTTATTGGGGATTCAATCCTATACGCAGTATTTT
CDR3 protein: CASTKLWELLGIQSYTQYF

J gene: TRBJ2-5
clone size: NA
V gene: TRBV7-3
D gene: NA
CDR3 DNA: TGTGCCAGCAGCTTAACGTCGACTAGGCGACAAGAGACCCAGTACTTC
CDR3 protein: CASSLTSTRRQETQYF

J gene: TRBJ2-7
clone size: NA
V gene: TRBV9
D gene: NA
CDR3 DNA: TGTGCCAGCAGCGCCGGACTCGGCTCCTACGAGCAGTACTTC
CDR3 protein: CASSAGLGSYEQYF

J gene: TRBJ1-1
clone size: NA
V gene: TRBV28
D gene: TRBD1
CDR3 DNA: TGTGCCAGCGGGAACCCAGGGGGTTTCGCTTTCTTT
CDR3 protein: CASGNPGGFAFF

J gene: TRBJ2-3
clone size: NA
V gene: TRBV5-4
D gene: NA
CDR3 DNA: TGTGCCAGCAGCTTGTTCGGGAGCTCGGCTGATACGCAGTATTTT
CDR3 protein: CASSLFGSSADTQYF

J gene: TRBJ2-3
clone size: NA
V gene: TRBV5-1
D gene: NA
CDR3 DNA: TGCGCCAGCAGCTTAGTACATAGGAGCACAGATACGCAGTATTTT
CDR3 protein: CASSLVHRSTDTQYF

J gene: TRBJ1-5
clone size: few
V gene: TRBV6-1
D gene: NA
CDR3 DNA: TGTGCCAGCGCGGAGCCTATTCAGCCCCAGCATTTT
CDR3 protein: CASAEPIQPQHF

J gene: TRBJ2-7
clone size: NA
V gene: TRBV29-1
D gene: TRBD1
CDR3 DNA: TGCAGCGTTGGTGGACAGGGGGCCTACGAGCAGTACTTC
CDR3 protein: CSVGGQGAYEQYF

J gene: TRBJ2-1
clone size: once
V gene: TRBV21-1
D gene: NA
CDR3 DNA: TGTGCCAGCAGCAAAGGACTAGCGGGAGACAATGAGCAGTTCTTC
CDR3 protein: CASSKGLAGDNEQFF

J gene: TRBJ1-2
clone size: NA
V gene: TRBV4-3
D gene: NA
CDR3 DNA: TGCGCCAGCAGCCGGACGGCAGCTAACTATGGCTACACCTTC
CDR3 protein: CASSRTAANYGYTF

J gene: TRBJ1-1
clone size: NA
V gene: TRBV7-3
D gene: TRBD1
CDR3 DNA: TGTGCCAGCAGCTTACAGGGACAGGGAAAGTCCGAAGCTTTCTTT
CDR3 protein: CASSLQGQGKSEAFF

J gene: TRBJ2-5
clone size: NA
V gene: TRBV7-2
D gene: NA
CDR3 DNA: TGTGCCAGCAGCTTAGGTGTCAGCGGGCAACAGGAGACCCAGTACTTC
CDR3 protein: CASSLGVSGQQETQYF

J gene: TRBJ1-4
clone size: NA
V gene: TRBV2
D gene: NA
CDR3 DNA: TGTGCCAGCAGGAGAAACAGTCTCACTAATGAAAAACTGTTTTTT
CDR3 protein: CASRRNSLTNEKLFF

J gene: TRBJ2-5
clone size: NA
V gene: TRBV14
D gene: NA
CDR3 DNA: TGTGCCAGCAGCCAACGAAGGGGTAGTGGGACCCAGTACTTC
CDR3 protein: CASSQRRGSGTQYF